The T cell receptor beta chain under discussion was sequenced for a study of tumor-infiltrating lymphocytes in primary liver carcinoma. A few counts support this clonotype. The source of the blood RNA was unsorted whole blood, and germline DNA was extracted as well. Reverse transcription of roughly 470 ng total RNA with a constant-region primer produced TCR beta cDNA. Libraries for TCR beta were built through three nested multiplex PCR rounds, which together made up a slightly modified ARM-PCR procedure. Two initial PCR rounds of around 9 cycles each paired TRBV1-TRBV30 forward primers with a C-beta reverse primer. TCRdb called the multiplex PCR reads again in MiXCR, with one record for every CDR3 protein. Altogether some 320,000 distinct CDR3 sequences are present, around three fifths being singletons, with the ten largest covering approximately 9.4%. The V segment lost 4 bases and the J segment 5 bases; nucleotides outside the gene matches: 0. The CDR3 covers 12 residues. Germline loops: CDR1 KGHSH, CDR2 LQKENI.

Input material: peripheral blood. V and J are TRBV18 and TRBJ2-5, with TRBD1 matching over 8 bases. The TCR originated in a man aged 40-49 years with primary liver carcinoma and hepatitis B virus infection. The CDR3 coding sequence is TGTGCCAGCTCACGGGACAGGGAGACCCAGTACTTC. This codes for CASSRDRETQYF.